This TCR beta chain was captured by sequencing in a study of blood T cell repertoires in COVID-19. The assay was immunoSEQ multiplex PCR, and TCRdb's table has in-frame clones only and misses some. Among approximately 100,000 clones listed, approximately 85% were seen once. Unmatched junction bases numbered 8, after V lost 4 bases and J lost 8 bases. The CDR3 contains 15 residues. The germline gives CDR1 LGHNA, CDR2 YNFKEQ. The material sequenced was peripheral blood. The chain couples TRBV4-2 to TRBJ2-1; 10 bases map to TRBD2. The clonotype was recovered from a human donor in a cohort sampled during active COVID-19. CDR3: CASSPTTSGRDEQFF. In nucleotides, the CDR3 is TGTGCCAGCAGCCCCACCACGAGCGGGAGGGATGAGCAGTTCTTC.